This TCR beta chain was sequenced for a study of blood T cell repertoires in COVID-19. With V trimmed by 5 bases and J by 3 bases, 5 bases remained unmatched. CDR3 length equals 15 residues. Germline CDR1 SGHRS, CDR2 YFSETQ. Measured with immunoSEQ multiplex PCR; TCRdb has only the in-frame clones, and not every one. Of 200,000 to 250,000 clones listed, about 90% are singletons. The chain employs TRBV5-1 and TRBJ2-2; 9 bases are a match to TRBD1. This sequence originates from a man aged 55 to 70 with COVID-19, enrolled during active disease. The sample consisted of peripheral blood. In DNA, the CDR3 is TGCGCCAGCAGAAGCGACAGGGGGTACACCGGGGAGCTGTTTTTT. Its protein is CASRSDRGYTGELFF.